These 8 T cell receptor beta chains were all obtained from the same sample, sequenced in a study of blood T cell repertoires in COVID-19. Here immunoSEQ multiplex PCR was the method, and the copy in TCRdb shows in-frame clones only, minus some. The sample records around 180,000 clones, roughly nine tenths being singletons. The sample was peripheral blood. The receptors come from a man aged 60-69 years with acute or convalescent COVID-19.

The sample holds a few counts of this clone. The gene calls are TRBV12-3 or TRBV12-4 and TRBJ1-1, with D tentatively TRBD1 (5 bases). Deletions cut 4 bases from V and 5 bases from J, with 8 bases between. The CDR3 length is 12 residues. CDR3 sequence (DNA): TGTGCCAGCAGTTGGGGCCGTACTGAAGCTTTCTTT. It translates to CASSWGRTEAFF.

This clone turned up a few times. This chain links TRBV2 with TRBJ2-7; 10 bases align to TRBD2. Germline V gene lookup returns CDR1 SNHLY and CDR2 FYNNEI. Unmatched junction bases numbered 6, after V lost 5 bases and J lost 2 bases. The CDR3 has 15 residues. CDR3 region: CASSPRTSGPYEQYF. The DNA for the CDR3 is TGTGCCAGCAGTCCCAGGACTAGCGGACCCTACGAGCAGTACTTC.

V and J are TRBV2 and TRBJ1-1, with D maybe TRBD1 (6 bases). Germline CDR1 is SNHLY and CDR2 is FYNNEI. The CDR3 contains 15 residues. Trimming stripped 3 bases from V and 0 bases from J, with 11 bases between. The CDR3 nucleotides are TGTGCCAGCAGTGAGGGTCACAGGGTGAACACTGAAGCTTTCTTT. This gives the protein CASSEGHRVNTEAFF.

This sequence joins TRBV20-1 and TRBJ2-7; possibly TRBD1 for D (6 bases). CDR3 size: 11 residues. Germline V gives CDR1 DFQATT, CDR2 SNEGSKA (reference sequence). V was cut by 2 bases and J by 5 bases, with 7 bases left in between. DNA for the CDR3: TGCAGTGCTAGACAGGGGAACGAGCAGTACTTC. It codes for CSARQGNEQYF.

The chain uses TRBV5-6 and TRBJ1-4; D is uncertain. V lost 1 base and J lost 8, with 12 bases in between. The CDR3 contains 14 residues. Per the germline V gene, CDR1 is SGHDT and CDR2 is YYEEEE. CDR3: CASSLQVVQEKLFF. CDR3 DNA sequence: TGTGCCAGCAGCTTGCAGGTGGTGCAGGAAAAACTGTTTTTT.

This rearrangement joins TRBV25-1 to TRBJ1-5; possible D gene TRBD1, 5 bases. Germline V gene sequence: CDR1 MGHDK, CDR2 SYGVNS. The CDR3 loop spans 15 amino acids. Trimming took off 1 base at V and 4 bases at J, with 11 bases between the two ends. This CDR3 reads CASSESGRMNQPQHF. CDR3 in DNA: TGTGCCAGCAGTGAATCAGGGCGGATGAATCAGCCCCAGCATTTT. Combining the CDR3 with reference TRBV25-1 and TRBJ1-5 gives the whole variable domain EADIYQTPRYLVIGTGKKITLECSQTMGHDKMYWYQQDPGMELHLIHYSYGVNSTEKGDLSSESTVSRIRTEHFPLTLESARPSHTSQYLCASSESGRMNQPQHFGDGTRLSIL.

This chain links TRBV14 with TRBJ2-2, with 8 bases that match TRBD1. This CDR3 is built from 13 residues. Losses at the gene ends were 3 bases for V and 6 bases for J; bases not matched to a gene: 0. CDR1 SGHDN and CDR2 FVKESK come from the germline V gene. CDR3 protein: CASSQTGAGELFF. CDR3 sequence (DNA): TGTGCCAGCAGCCAGACAGGGGCCGGGGAGCTGTTTTTT.

This chain connects TRBV12-3 or TRBV12-4 to TRBJ1-2, with D possibly TRBD1 on 6 matching bases. Trimming took off 5 bases at V and 7 bases at J, with 14 bases between the two ends. The CDR3 spans 13 residues. The CDR3 bases are TGTGCCAGCAGTGCACGGCAGGGGCTTGGCTACACCTTC. Translated, it gives CASSARQGLGYTF.